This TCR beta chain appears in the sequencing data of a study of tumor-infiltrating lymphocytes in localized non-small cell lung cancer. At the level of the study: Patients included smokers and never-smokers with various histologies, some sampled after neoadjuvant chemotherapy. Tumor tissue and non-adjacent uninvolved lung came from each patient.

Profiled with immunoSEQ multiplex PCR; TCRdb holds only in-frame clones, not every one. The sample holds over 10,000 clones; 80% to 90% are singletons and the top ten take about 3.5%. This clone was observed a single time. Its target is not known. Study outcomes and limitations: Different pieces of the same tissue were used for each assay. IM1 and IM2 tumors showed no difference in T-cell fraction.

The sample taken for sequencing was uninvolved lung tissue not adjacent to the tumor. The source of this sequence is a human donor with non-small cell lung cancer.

The CDR3 region is CAISVGLNEQFF. The DNA of the CDR3 is TGTGCCATCAGTGTCGGGCTCAATGAGCAGTTCTTC. V usage is TRBV10-3 and J usage is TRBJ2-1; D is unclear. The CDR3 contains 12 residues. V was shortened by 4 bases and J by 6 bases, with 7 bases between the two germline ends. The germline V gene encodes CDR1 ENHRY and CDR2 SYGVKD.